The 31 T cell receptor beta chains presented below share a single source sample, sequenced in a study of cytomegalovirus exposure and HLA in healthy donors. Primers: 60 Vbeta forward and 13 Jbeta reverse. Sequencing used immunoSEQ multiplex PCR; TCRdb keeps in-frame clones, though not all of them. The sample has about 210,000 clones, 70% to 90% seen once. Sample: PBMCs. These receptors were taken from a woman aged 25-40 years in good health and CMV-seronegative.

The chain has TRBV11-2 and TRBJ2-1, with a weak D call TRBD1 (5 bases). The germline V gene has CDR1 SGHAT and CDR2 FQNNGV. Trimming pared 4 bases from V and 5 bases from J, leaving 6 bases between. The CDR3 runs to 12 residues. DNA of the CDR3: TGTGCCAGCAGCTGGGGCAACAATGAGCAGTTCTTC. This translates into CASSWGNNEQFF.

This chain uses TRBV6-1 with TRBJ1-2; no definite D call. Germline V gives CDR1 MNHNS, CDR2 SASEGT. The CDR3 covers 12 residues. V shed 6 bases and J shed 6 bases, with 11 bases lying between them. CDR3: CASRESADGYTF. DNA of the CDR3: TGTGCCAGCAGGGAGAGCGCAGATGGCTACACCTTC.

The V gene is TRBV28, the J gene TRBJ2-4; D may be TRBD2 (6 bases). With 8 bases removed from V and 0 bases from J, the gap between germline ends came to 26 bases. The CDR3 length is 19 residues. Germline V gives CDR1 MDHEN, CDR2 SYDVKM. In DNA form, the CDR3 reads TGTGCCAGCCAAAATCGGGGGTCCGACGAACCTAAAGCCAAAAACATTCAGTACTTC. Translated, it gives CASQNRGSDEPKAKNIQYF.

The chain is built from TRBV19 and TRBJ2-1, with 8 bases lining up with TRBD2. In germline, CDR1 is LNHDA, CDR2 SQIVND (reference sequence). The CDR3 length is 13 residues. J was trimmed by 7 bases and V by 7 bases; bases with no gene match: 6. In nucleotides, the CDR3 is TGTGCCAGTACCAGCGGGGGAGTGAATGAGCAGTTCTTC. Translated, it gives CASTSGGVNEQFF.

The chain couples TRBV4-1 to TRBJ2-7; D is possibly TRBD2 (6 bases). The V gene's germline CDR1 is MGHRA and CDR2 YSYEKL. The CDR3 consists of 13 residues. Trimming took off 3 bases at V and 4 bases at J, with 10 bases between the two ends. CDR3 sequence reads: CASSQRGGYEQYF. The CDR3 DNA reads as TGCGCCAGCAGCCAGCGCGGAGGGTACGAGCAGTACTTC.

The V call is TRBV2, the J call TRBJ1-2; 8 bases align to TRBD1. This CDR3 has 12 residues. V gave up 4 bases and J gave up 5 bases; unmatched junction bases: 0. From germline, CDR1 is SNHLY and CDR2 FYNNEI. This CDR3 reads CASSGTGYGYTF. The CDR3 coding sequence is TGTGCCAGCAGTGGGACAGGGTATGGCTACACCTTC. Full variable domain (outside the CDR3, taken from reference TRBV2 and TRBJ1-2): EPEVTQTPSHQVTQMGQEVILRCVPISNHLYFYWYRQILGQKVEFLVSFYNNEISEKSEIFDDQFSVERPDGSNFTLKIRSTKLEDSAMYFCASSGTGYGYTFGSGTRLTVV.

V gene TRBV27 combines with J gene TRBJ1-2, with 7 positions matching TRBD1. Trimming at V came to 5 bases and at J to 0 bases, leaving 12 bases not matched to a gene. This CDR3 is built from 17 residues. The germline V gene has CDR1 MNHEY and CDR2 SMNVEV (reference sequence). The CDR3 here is CASSRDSRDSTNYGYTF. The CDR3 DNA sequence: TGTGCCAGCAGTCGAGACTCCCGGGACAGCACTAACTATGGCTACACCTTC.

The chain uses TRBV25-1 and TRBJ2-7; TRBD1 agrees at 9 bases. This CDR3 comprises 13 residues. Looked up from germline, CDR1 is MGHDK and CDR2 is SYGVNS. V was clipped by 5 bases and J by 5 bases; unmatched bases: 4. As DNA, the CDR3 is TGTGCCAGCAGTCTGGGACAGGGTAACGAGCAGTACTTC. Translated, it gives CASSLGQGNEQYF.

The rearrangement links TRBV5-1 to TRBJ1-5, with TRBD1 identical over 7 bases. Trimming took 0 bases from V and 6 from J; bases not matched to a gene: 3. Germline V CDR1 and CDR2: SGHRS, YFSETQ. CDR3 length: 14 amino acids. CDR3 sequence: CASSLVAGGQPQHF. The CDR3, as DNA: TGCGCCAGCAGCTTGGTAGCAGGGGGTCAGCCCCAGCATTTT.

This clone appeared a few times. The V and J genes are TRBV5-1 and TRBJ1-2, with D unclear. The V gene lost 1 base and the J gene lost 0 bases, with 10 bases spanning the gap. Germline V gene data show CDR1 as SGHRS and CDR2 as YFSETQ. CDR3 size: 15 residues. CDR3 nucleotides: TGCGCCAGCAGCTTGATTGCCCAGGCTAACTATGGCTACACCTTC. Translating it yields CASSLIAQANYGYTF.

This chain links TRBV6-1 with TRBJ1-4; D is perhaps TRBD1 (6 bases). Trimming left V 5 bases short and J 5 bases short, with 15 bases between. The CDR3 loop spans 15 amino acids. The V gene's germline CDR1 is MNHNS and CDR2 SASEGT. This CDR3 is CASSFTGTSNEKLFF. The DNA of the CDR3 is TGTGCCAGCAGTTTCACCGGGACATCGAATGAAAAACTGTTTTTT.

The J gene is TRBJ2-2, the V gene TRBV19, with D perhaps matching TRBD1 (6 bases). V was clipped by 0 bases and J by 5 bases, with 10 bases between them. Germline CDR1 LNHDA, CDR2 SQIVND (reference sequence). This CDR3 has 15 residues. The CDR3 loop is CASSIDRGETGELFF. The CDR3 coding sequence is TGTGCCAGTAGTATAGACAGGGGAGAAACCGGGGAGCTGTTTTTT.

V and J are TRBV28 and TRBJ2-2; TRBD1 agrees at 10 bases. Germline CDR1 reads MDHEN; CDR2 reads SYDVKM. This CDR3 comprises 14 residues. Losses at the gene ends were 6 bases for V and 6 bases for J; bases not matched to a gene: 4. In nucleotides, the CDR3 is TGTGCCAGCAGGGGGACAGGGGACCCCGGGGAGCTGTTTTTT. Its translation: CASRGTGDPGELFF.

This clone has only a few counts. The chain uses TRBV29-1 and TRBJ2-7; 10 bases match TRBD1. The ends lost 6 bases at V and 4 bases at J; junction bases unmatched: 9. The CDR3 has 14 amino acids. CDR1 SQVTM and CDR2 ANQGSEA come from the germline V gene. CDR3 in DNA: TGCAGCGTCGCCCGGACAGGGGGAGGTTACGAGCAGTACTTC. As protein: CSVARTGGGYEQYF.

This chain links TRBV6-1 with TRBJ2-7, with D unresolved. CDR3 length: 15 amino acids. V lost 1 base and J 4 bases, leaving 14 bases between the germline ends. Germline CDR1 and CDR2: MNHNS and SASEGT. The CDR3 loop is CASSEGTYAGYEQYF. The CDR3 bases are TGTGCCAGCAGTGAAGGTACCTACGCAGGATACGAGCAGTACTTC.

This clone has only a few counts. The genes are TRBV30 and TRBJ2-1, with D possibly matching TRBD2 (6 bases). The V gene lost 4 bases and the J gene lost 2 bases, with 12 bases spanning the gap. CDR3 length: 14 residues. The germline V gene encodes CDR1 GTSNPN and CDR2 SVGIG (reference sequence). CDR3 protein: CAWIRGTPYNEQFF. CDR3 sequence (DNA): TGTGCCTGGATTCGGGGGACTCCCTACAATGAGCAGTTCTTC.

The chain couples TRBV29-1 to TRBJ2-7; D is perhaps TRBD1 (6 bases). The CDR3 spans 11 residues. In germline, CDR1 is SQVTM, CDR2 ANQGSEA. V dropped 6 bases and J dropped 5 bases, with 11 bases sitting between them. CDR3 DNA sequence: TGCAGCGTCCCAGGGGCCCACGAGCAGTACTTC. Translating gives CSVPGAHEQYF.

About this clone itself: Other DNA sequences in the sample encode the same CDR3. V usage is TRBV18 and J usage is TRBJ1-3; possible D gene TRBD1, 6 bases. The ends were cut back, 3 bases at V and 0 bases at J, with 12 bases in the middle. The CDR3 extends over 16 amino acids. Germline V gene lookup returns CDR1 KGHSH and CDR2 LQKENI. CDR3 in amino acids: CASSPRTDPSGNTIYF. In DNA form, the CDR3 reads TGTGCCAGCTCACCCCGGACAGATCCCTCTGGAAACACCATATATTTT.

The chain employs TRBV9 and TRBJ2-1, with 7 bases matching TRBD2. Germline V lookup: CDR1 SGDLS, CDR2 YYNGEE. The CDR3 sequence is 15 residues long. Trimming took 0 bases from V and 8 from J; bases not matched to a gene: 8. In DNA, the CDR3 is TGTGCCAGCAGCGTAGGGGCGGGAGAAAGCGATGAGCAGTTCTTC. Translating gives CASSVGAGESDEQFF.

The CDR3 loop is CASSESQGPYYEQYF. The CDR3 DNA is TGTGCCAGCAGTGAATCCCAGGGGCCTTACTACGAGCAGTACTTC. The rearrangement joins TRBV2 to TRBJ2-7; D possibly corresponds to TRBD1 (6 bases). Trimming stripped 2 bases from V and 3 bases from J, with 14 bases between. This CDR3 contains 15 residues. CDR1 and CDR2 (germline): SNHLY, FYNNEI.

The DNA of the CDR3 is TGTGCCAGCAGTGACCCGGGACACCTCCATCAAGAGACCCAGTACTTC. Its protein product is CASSDPGHLHQETQYF. The chain is built from TRBV6-4 and TRBJ2-5; D is possibly TRBD1 (6 bases). Germline CDR1 is MRHNA and CDR2 is SNTAGT. The CDR3 runs to 16 residues. The V and J ends lost 2 bases and 2 bases respectively, with 15 bases between them.

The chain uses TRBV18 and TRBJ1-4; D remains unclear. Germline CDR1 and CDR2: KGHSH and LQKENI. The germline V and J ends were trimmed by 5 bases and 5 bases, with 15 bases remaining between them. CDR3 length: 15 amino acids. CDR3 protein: CASSSNPGSNEKLFF. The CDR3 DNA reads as TGTGCCAGCTCATCGAACCCGGGATCCAATGAAAAACTGTTTTTT.

The CDR3 spells CASSLEGGQTGYTF. For the CDR3, the DNA is TGCGCCAGCAGCTTGGAGGGGGGACAGACAGGCTACACCTTC. The chain links TRBV5-1 to TRBJ1-2; 7 bases align to TRBD1. The length of the CDR3 is 14 residues. Per germline, CDR1 SGHRS and CDR2 YFSETQ. Unmatched junction bases numbered 7, after V lost 0 bases and J lost 8 bases. The full variable domain, its missing parts supplied by reference TRBV5-1 and TRBJ1-2, is KAGVTQTPRYLIKTRGQQVTLSCSPISGHRSVSWYQQTPGQGLQFLFEYFSETQRNKGNFPGRFSGRQFSNSRSEMNVSTLELGDSALYLCASSLEGGQTGYTFGSGTRLTVV.

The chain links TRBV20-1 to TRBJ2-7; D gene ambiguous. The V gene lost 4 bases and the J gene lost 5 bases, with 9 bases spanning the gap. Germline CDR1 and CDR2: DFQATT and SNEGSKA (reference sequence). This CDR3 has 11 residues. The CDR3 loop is CSATHGDEQYF. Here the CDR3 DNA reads TGCAGTGCTACCCACGGAGACGAGCAGTACTTC.

CDR3 residues: CASSGGGNTIYF. CDR3 in DNA: TGTGCCAGCAGCGGAGGTGGAAACACCATATATTTT. The chain links TRBV11-3 to TRBJ1-3; D not resolved. The length of the CDR3 is 12 residues. Germline V gene lookup returns CDR1 SGHNT and CDR2 YENEEA. Deletions cut 5 bases from V and 3 bases from J, with 5 bases between.

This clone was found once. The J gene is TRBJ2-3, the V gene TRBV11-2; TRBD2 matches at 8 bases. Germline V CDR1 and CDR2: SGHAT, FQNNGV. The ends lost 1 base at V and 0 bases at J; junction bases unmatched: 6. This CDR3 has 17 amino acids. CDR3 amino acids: CASSLVGSGASTDTQYF. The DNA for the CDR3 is TGTGCCAGCAGCTTAGTAGGTAGCGGGGCCAGCACAGATACGCAGTATTTT.

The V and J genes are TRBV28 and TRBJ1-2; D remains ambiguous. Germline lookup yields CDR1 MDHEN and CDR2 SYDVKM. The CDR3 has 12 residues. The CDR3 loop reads CALGKGEGGYTF. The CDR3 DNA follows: TGTGCTTTAGGGAAGGGAGAGGGTGGCTACACCTTC.

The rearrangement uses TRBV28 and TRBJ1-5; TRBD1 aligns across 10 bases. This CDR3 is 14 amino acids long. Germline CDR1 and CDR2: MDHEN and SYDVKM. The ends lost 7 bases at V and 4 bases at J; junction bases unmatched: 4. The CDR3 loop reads CASKPGQGNQPQHF. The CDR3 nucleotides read TGTGCCAGCAAGCCGGGACAGGGGAATCAGCCCCAGCATTTT.

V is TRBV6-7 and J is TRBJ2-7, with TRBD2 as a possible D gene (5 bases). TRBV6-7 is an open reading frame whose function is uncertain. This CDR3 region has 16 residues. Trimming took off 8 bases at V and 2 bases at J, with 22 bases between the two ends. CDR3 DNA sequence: TGTGCCAGCCGTGCCATCTCCCGGGGTCCTGCCTACGAGCAGTACTTC. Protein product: CASRAISRGPAYEQYF.

The CDR3 spells CASSLRPGGYNEQFF. The CDR3 DNA sequence: TGTGCCAGCAGTTTAAGACCAGGGGGCTACAATGAGCAGTTCTTC. This chain links TRBV28 with TRBJ2-1, with 7 bases identical to TRBD1. Germline loops: CDR1 MDHEN, CDR2 SYDVKM. V lost 2 bases to trimming and J lost 3 bases; unmatched junction nucleotides: 4. The CDR3 has 15 residues.

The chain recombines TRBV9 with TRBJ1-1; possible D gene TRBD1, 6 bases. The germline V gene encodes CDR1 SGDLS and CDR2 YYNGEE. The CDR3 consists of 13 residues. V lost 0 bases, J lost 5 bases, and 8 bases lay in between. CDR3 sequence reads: CASSVARGTEAFF. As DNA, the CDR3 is TGTGCCAGCAGCGTAGCTAGGGGGACTGAAGCTTTCTTT.